This T cell receptor beta chain is from a study of T cells in Graves' hyperthyroidism and ophthalmopathy. General study points: Most clonotypes expanded in thyroid above 0.001 were likewise present in blood.

The V gene lost 3 bases and the J gene lost 10 bases, with 24 bases spanning the gap. This CDR3 is 15 amino acids long. CDR1 is GTSNPN and CDR2 is SVGIG in the germline V gene (reference sequence). This clonotype was found many times. Its antigen remains unidentified. PBMCs were obtained from about 9 ml fresh peripheral blood. Amplified TCR beta CDR3 regions derived from RNA transcripts. The study used the HTBI primer set for a first-round RT-PCR of the TCR CDR3. TCRdb recomputed calls from the multiplex PCR reads with MiXCR, one row per CDR3 protein. This table has 500,000 to 600,000 distinct CDR3 sequences, 15% to 20% appearing once.

Sequencing used blood. The chain carries TRBV30 and TRBJ1-1; no definite D call. This receptor was taken from a man aged 40-49 years with Graves' ophthalmopathy. The CDR3 is CAWRDFGRPLPRAFF. The CDR3 DNA is TGTGCCTGGAGGGACTTTGGACGGCCTCTTCCGCGAGCTTTCTTT.